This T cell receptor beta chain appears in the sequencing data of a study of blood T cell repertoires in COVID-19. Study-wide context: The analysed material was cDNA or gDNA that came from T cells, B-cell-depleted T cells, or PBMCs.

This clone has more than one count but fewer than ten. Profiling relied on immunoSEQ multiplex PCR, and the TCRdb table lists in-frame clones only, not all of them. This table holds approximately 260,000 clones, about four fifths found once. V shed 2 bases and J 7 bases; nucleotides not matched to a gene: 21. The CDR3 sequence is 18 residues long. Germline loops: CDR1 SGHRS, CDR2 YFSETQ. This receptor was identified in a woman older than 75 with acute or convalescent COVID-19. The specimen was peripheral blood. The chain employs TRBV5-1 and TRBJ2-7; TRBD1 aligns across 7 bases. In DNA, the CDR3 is TGCGCCAGCAGCTTTGCAACAGGGGCCTCCTTAGGAGGAGGAGAGCAGTACTTC. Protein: CASSFATGASLGGGEQYF. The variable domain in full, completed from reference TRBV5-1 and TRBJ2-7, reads KAGVTQTPRYLIKTRGQQVTLSCSPISGHRSVSWYQQTPGQGLQFLFEYFSETQRNKGNFPGRFSGRQFSNSRSEMNVSTLELGDSALYLCASSFATGASLGGGEQYFGPGTRLTVT.